This entry features one T cell receptor beta chain sequence. Libraries were prepared by immunoSEQ multiplex PCR; TCRdb keeps only in-frame clonotypes and omits some of them. The sample lists more than 95,000 clones; around nine tenths were seen once. The data were taken from a study of control samples from healthy donors and cancer patients. The sequencing input was PBMCs. This sequence originates from a man between 60 and 70 years old with lung cancer.

For the CDR3, the DNA is TGTGCCTGGAAGAGGGGGACTAGGCGAGCCTCCCCGGGGGAGACCCAGTACTTC. Translated: CAWKRGTRRASPGETQYF. The chain carries TRBV30 and TRBJ2-5; TRBD2 aligns across 8 bases. Germline CDR1 reads GTSNPN; CDR2 reads SVGIG (reference sequence). Trimming at V came to 4 bases and at J to 5 bases, leaving 21 bases not matched to a gene. The length of the CDR3 is 18 residues.